The sequence of this T cell receptor (beta chain) was determined in a study of T cells expressing NK-cell markers. Overall study context: Underlying the TCR beta repertoires were sorted CD3+CD56+NKG2C+, CD3+CD56+NKG2C- and CD3+CD56-NKG2C+ T cells. Among eight sequenced donors, seven carried HCMV seropositivity while one was seronegative.

In germline, CDR1 is ENHRY, CDR2 SYGVKD. The CDR3 sequence is 15 residues long. TCRdb derives one entry per CDR3 protein from the 5' RACE reads, leaving out DNA. In total, the table holds over 350,000 distinct CDR3 sequences. Sequencing input: blood T cells: a sorted CD56 or NKG2C T cell subset, CD4+ or CD8+ T cells, or bulk PBMC T cells (not recorded which). The sequence derives from a woman aged 50 to 60 in good health. This chain links TRBV10-3 with TRBJ1-2. The CDR3 protein is CAISETDAQGHGYTF.